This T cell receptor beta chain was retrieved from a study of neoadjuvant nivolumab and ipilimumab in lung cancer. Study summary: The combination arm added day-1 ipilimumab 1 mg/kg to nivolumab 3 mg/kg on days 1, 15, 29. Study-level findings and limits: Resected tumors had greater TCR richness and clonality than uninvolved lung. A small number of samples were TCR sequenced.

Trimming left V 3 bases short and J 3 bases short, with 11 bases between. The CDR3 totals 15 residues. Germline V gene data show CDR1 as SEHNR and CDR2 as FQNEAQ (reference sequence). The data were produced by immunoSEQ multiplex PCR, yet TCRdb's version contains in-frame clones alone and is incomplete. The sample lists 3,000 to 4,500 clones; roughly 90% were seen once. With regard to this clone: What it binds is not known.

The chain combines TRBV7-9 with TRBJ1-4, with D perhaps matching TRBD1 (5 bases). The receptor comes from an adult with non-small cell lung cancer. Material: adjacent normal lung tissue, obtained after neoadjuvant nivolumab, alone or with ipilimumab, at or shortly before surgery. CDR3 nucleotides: TGTGCCAGCAGCTTCGGGGCAGGGCCTAATGAAAAACTGTTTTTT. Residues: CASSFGAGPNEKLFF.